These T cell receptor beta chains were read from a single sample in a study of beta chain features in type 1 diabetes. Only in-frame clones appear in the TCRdb table, and some are missing; sequencing was by immunoSEQ multiplex PCR. The data show about half a million clones, over 10% seen once. What was sequenced was naive CD4+ T cells from blood. The receptors come from a woman between 18 and 29 years old in good health. CDR3s include the opening cysteine and the closing phenylalanine or tryptophan. D genes are given only for firm matches. The size field is filled for only some rows; it gives once, few, many or a size class.

D	size	J	V	DNA	CDR3
-	-	TRBJ2-1	TRBV20-1	TGCAGTGCCTCCAGGACCCGGTGGCAGTTCTTC	CSASRTRWQFF
TRBD2	-	TRBJ2-1	TRBV5-1	TGCGCCAGCACCCATTACAGTGGGACTAGGGTGGGTGAGCAGTTCTTC	CASTHYSGTRVGEQFF
-	-	TRBJ1-4	TRBV29-1	TGCAGCGTTGAGCCCTCGGGGATAGGAGAAAAACTGTTTTTT	CSVEPSGIGEKLFF
TRBD1	few	TRBJ1-2	TRBV7-9	TGTGCCAGCAGCTTAGAGGACAGGGGACATGGCTACACCTTC	CASSLEDRGHGYTF
-	few	TRBJ1-6	TRBV5-1	TGCGCCAGCACCAGGGACGGCAATTCACCCCTCCACTTT	CASTRDGNSPLHF
TRBD1	-	TRBJ2-7	TRBV30	TGTGCCTGGAGTGTACAGGGGACCTACGAGCAGTACTTC	CAWSVQGTYEQYF
-	-	TRBJ2-5	TRBV7-3	TGTGCCAGCAGCCGCGAAGGGGCCGATCACAGGAAGGAGACCCAGTACTTC	CASSREGADHRKETQYF
-	-	TRBJ1-1	TRBV30	TGTGCCTGGATAAACAGGCTGGTGGGGAACACTGAAGCTTTCTTT	CAWINRLVGNTEAFF
TRBD1	few	TRBJ2-7	TRBV7-2	TGTGCCAGCAGCCCTCCGGGGACAGGGTCCTACGAGCAGTACTTC	CASSPPGTGSYEQYF
-	few	TRBJ2-3	TRBV9	TGTGCCAGCAGCCCCCGTACCCTCACAGATACGCAGTATTTT	CASSPRTLTDTQYF
-	-	TRBJ2-3	TRBV6-5	TGTGCCAGCAGTTTCTCGGATACGCAGTATTTT	CASSFSDTQYF
TRBD2	few	TRBJ2-3	TRBV6-6	TGTGCCAGCAGCGGGGGGAGGGGCCGCACAGATACGCAGTATTTT	CASSGGRGRTDTQYF
TRBD2	-	TRBJ2-7	TRBV15	TGTGCCACCAGCAGAGATAGGGCTAGCGGGATCCCTAGGGCCTACGAGCAGTACTTC	CATSRDRASGIPRAYEQYF
-	-	TRBJ2-5	TRBV11-3	TGTGCCAGCAGTATACCGACAGGGCGGGATGAGACCCAGTACTTC	CASSIPTGRDETQYF
-	-	TRBJ2-4	TRBV14	TGTGCCAGCAGCCGGGACCTAGTCGAAAACATTCAGTACTTC	CASSRDLVENIQYF
-	few	TRBJ1-1	TRBV19	TGTGCCAGTCTAGCGACAGGACAGAACACTGAAGCTTTCTTT	CASLATGQNTEAFF
TRBD1	few	TRBJ2-2	TRBV28	TGTGCCAGCAGTCTCACAGGGGTAGGCGGGGAGCTGTTTTTT	CASSLTGVGGELFF
-	-	TRBJ2-1	TRBV14	TGTGCCAGCAGCCAAGATTGGGGGGCGACCTACAATGAGCAGTTCTTC	CASSQDWGATYNEQFF